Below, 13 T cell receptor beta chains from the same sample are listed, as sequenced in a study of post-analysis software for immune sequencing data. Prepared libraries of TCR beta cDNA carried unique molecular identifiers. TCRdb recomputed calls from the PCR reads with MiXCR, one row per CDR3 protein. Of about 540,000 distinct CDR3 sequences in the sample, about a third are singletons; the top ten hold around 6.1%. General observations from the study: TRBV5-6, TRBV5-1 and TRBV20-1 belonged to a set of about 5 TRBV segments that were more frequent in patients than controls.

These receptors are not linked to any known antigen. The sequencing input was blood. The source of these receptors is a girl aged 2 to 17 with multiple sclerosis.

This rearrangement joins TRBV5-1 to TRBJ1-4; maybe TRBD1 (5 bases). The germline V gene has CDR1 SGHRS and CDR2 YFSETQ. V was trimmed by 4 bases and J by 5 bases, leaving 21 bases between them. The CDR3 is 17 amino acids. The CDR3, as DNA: TGCGCCAGCAGCATAAGCCCGGCTGGGGCTTCAAATGAAAAACTGTTTTTT. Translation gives CASSISPAGASNEKLFF.

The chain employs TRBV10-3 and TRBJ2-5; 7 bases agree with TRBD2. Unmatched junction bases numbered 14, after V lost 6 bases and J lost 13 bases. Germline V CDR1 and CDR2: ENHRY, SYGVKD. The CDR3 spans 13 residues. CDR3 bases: TGTGCCATCAGGCGGGGAGCGGGGTACGAGCGGTACTTC. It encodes CAIRRGAGYERYF.

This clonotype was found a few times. The CDR3 loop is CASSLDISGANVLTF. CDR3 DNA: TGTGCCAGCAGCTTGGATATCTCTGGGGCCAACGTCCTGACTTTC. The chain employs TRBV5-4 and TRBJ2-6; D remains unclear. The CDR3 covers 15 residues. Trimming took 0 bases from V and 0 from J, leaving 4 bases between them. Germline CDR1 SGHNT, CDR2 YYREEE (reference sequence).

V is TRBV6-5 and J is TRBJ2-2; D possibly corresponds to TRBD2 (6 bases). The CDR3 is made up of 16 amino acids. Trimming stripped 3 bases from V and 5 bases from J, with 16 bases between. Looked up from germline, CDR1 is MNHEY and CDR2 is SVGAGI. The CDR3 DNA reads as TGTGCCAGCAGTTATTGGAGGGGCCGTGGTACCGGGGAGCTGTTTTTT. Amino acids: CASSYWRGRGTGELFF.

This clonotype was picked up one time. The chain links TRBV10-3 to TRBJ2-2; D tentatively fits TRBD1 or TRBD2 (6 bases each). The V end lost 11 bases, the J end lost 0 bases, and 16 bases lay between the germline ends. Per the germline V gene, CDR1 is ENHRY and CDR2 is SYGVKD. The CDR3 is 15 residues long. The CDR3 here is CAARGGTANTGELFF. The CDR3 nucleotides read TGTGCCGCCAGAGGGGGGACCGCGAACACCGGGGAGCTGTTTTTT.

This chain's CDR3 is CASSQDNRGGLGEQFF. CDR3 coding DNA: TGTGCCAGCAGCCAAGATAATCGCGGGGGGCTTGGTGAGCAGTTCTTC. This sequence joins TRBV3-1 and TRBJ2-1; 8 bases line up with TRBD2. Germline CDR1 reads LGHDT; CDR2 reads YNNKEL (reference sequence). Trimming removed 0 bases from V and 9 bases from J; junction bases left unmatched: 10. The CDR3 is made up of 16 amino acids.

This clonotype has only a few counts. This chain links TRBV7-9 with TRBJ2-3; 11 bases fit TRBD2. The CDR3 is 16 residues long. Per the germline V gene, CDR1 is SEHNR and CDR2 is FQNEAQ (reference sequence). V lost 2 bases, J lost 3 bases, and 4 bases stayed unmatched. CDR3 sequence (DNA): TGTGCCAGCAGCTTATTTACTAGCGGGGGAACAGATACGCAGTATTTT. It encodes CASSLFTSGGTDTQYF.

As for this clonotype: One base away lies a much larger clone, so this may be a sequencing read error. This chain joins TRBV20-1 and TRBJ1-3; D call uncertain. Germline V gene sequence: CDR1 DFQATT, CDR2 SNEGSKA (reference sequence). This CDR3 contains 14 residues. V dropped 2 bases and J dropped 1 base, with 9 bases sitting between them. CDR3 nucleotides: TGCAGTGCTAGAAGATTCCAATCTGGAAACACCATATATTTT. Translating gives CSARRFQSGNTIYF.

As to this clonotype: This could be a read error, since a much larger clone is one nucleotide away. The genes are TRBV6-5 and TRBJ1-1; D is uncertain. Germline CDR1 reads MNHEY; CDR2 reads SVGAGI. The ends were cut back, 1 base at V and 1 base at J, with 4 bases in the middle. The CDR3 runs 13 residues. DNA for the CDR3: TGTGCCAGCAGTTACTGGGAGAACACTGAAGCTTTCTTT. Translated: CASSYWENTEAFF.

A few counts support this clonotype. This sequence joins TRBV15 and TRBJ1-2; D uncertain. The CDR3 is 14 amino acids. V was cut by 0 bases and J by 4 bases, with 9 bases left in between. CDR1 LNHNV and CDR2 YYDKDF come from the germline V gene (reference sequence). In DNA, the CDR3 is TGTGCCACCAGCAGAGATACGAGCACCTATGGCTACACCTTC. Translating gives CATSRDTSTYGYTF.

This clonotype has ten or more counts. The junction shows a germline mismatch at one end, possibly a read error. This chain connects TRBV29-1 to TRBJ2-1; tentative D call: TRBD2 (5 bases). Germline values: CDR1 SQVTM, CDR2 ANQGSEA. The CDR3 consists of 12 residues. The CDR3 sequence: CSAGLSNNEQFF. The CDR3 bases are TGCAGCGCTGGACTCTCCAACAATGAGCAGTTCTTC.

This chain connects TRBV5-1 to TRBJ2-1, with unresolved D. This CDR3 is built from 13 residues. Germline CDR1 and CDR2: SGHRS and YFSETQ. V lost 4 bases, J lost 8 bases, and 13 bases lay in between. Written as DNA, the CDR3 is TGCGCCAGCAGCCCTCAACCCCCTCATGAGCAGTTCTTC. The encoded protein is CASSPQPPHEQFF. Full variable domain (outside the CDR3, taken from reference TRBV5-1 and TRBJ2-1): KAGVTQTPRYLIKTRGQQVTLSCSPISGHRSVSWYQQTPGQGLQFLFEYFSETQRNKGNFPGRFSGRQFSNSRSEMNVSTLELGDSALYLCASSPQPPHEQFFGPGTRLTVL.

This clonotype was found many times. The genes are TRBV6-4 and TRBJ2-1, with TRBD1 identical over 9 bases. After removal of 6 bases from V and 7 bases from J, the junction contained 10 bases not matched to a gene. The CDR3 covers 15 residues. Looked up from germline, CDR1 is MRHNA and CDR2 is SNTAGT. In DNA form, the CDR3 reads TGTGCCAGCAGCGAGGGACAGGGAAGCTGGAATGAGCAGTTCTTC. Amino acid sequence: CASSEGQGSWNEQFF.